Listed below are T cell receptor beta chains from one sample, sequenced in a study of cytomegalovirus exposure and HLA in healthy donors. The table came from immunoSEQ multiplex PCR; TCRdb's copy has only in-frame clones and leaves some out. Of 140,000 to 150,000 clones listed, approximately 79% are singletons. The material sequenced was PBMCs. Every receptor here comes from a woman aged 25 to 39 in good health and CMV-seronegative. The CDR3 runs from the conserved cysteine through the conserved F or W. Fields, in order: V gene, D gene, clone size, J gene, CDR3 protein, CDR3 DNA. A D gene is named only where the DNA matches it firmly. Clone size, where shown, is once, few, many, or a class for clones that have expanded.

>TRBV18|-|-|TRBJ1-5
CASSPRGSLSNQPQHF
TGTGCCAGCTCACCAAGAGGGAGTCTTAGCAATCAGCCCCAGCATTTT
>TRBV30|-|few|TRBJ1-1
CAWTLEQASAFF
TGTGCCTGGACTTTAGAACAGGCTAGTGCTTTCTTT
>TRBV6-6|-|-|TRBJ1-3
CASSRTVNSGNTIYF
TGTGCCAGCAGTCGGACAGTCAACTCTGGAAACACCATATATTTT
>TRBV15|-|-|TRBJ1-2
CATSRELQGRGYTF
TGTGCCACCAGCAGAGAACTACAGGGCAGGGGCTACACCTTC
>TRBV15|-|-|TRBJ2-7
CATSRLGAYGGEQYF
TGTGCCACCAGCAGACTGGGGGCTTATGGTGGCGAGCAGTACTTC
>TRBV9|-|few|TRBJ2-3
CASSVEGRGYTDTQYF
TGTGCCAGCAGCGTAGAAGGTCGGGGGTACACAGATACGCAGTATTTT
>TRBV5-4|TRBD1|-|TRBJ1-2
CASTSSQGDFGYTF
TGTGCCAGCACCTCCTCGCAGGGGGACTTTGGCTACACCTTC
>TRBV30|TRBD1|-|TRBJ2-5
CAWQSGGWQETQYF
TGTGCCTGGCAGTCAGGGGGATGGCAAGAGACCCAGTACTTC
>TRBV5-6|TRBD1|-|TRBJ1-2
CASSSQTGSGHGYTF
TGTGCCAGCAGCTCGCAGACAGGGTCGGGCCATGGCTACACCTTC
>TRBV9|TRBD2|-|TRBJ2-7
CASSVASGDRGEQYF
TGTGCCAGCAGCGTGGCTAGCGGGGACCGAGGGGAGCAGTACTTC
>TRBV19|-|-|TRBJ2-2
CASTGEGGELFF
TGTGCCAGTACAGGAGAGGGCGGGGAGCTGTTTTTT
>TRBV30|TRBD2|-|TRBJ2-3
CACARGSGSDTQYF
TGTGCCTGCGCAAGAGGTAGCGGGAGTGATACGCAGTATTTT
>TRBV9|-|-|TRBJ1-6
CASSTHEAEGSPLHF
TGTGCCAGCAGCACCCATGAAGCGGAAGGTTCACCCCTCCACTTT
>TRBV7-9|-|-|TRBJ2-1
CASSLSSRGSYNEQFF
TGTGCCAGCAGCTTATCCTCTAGGGGCTCCTACAATGAGCAGTTCTTC
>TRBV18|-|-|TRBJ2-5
CASSSRGMQETQYF
TGTGCCAGCTCATCACGGGGCATGCAAGAGACCCAGTACTTC
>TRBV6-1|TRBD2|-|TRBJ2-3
CASSVASGGPITSTDTQYF
TGTGCCAGCAGTGTGGCTAGCGGGGGGCCCATAACGAGCACAGATACGCAGTATTTT
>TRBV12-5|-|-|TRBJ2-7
CATRTGDYEQYF
TGTGCTACGCGGACGGGGGATTACGAGCAGTACTTC
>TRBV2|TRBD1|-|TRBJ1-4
CASRTGTREKLFF
TGTGCCAGCAGGACAGGGACCAGAGAAAAACTGTTTTTT
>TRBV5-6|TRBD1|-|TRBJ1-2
CASSRDRGYGYTF
TGTGCCAGCAGCCGAGACAGGGGTTATGGCTACACCTTC
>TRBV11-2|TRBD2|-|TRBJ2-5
CASSLARGLGAQYF
TGTGCCAGCAGCTTAGCGCGGGGGTTGGGGGCCCAGTACTTC
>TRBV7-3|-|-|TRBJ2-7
CASSLSYEQYF
TGTGCCAGCAGCCTCTCCTACGAGCAGTACTTC
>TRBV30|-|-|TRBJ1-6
CAWSPETGRYNSPLHF
TGTGCCTGGAGTCCTGAGACAGGAAGATATAATTCACCCCTCCACTTT
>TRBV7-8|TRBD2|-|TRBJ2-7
CASSTEAGKEVEQYF
TGTGCCAGCAGCACTGAAGCGGGGAAGGAGGTCGAGCAGTACTTC
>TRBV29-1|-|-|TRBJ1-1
CSVLQGRNTEAFF
TGCAGCGTTTTACAGGGTAGGAACACTGAAGCTTTCTTT
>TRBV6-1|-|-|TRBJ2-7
CASSEQQSSYEQYF
TGTGCCAGCAGTGAACAACAGAGCTCCTACGAGCAGTACTTC
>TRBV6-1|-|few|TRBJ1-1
CASRDTRLTEAFF
TGTGCCAGCAGGGACACCCGGTTAACTGAAGCTTTCTTT
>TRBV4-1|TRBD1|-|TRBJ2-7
CASSQDRTGTYEQYF
TGCGCCAGCAGCCAAGACCGGACAGGAACCTACGAGCAGTACTTC
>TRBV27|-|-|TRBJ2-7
CASSYKGHGNYEQYF
TGTGCCAGCAGTTATAAGGGGCACGGAAATTACGAGCAGTACTTC
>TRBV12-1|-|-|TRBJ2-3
CASSSSGDTQYF
TGTGCCAGCAGCTCCTCCGGAGATACGCAGTATTTT
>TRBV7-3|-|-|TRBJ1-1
CASSLAGDTEAFF
TGTGCCAGCAGCTTGGCGGGGGATACTGAAGCTTTCTTT
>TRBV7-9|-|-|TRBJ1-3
CASSLDGGNTIYF
TGTGCCAGCAGCTTAGACGGGGGAAACACCATATATTTT
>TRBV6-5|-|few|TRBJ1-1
CASRYDRQNTEAFF
TGTGCCAGCAGATACGACAGACAGAACACTGAAGCTTTCTTT
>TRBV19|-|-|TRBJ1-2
CASSISEGPYGYTF
TGTGCCAGTAGTATCTCGGAGGGCCCCTATGGCTACACCTTC
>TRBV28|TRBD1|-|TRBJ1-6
CASSSPGTANSPLHF
TGTGCCAGCAGTTCACCCGGGACAGCCAATTCACCCCTCCACTTT
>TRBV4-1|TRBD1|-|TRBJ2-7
CASSLGQGFYEQYF
TGCGCCAGCAGCTTGGGACAGGGCTTTTACGAGCAGTACTTC